This TCR beta chain was sequenced in a study of breast tumors, draining lymph nodes, adjacent tissues. One entry per CDR3 protein, called by TCRdb with MiXCR from the multiplex PCR reads. The table shows fewer than 15,000 distinct CDR3 sequences, with roughly 60% occurring only once. Trimming removed 3 bases at V and 6 bases at J, with 12 bases between. CDR3 length: 13 residues. The germline V gene has CDR1 SGHDN and CDR2 FVKESK. Of note for this clonotype: The antigen is not known.

Study-wide findings and caveats: Tumor T cell lymph node origin was a supported hypothesis, not proven. Luminal-like breast cancer showed significantly greater tumor-nontumor repertoire similarity than basal-like breast cancer did. Findings are consistent with lymph node origin and intratumoral expansion of most tumor T cells. Tumor TCR diversity was below lymph nodes but above nontumor tissue.

This TCR was sampled from a female donor with breast cancer. Some clones in this sample may be carry-over from other donors' samples. The sample comprised tumor-adjacent breast tissue. The chain uses TRBV14 and TRBJ2-7, with D uncertain. The CDR3 DNA sequence: TGTGCCAGCAGCCACGTCAGGTATTCCGAGCAGTACTTC. It encodes CASSHVRYSEQYF.